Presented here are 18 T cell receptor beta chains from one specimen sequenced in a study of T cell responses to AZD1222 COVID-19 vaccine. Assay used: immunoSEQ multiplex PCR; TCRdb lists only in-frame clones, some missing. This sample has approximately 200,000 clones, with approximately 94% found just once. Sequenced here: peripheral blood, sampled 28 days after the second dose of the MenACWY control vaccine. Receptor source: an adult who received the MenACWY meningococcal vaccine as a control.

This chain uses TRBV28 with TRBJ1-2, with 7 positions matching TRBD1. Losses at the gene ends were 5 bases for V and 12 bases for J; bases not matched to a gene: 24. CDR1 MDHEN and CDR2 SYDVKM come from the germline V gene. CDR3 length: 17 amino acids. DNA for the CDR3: TGTGCCAGCAGTACCCCAGGGGGGGCAGGCTTTGGAAGCCCGAACACCTTC. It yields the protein CASSTPGGAGFGSPNTF.

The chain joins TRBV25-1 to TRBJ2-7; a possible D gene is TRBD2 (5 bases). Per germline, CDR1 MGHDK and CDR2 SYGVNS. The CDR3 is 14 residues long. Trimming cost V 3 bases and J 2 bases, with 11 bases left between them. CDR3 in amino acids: CASSDESGTYEQYF. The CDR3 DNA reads TGTGCCAGCAGTGACGAGAGCGGAACCTACGAGCAGTACTTC.

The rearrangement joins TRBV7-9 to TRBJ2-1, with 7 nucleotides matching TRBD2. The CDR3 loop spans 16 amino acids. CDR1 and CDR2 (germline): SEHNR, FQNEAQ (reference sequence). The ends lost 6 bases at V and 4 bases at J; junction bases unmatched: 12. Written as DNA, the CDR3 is TGTGCCAGCAGTTCCTTTTCAGCGGGACCTTACAATGAGCAGTTCTTC. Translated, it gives CASSSFSAGPYNEQFF.

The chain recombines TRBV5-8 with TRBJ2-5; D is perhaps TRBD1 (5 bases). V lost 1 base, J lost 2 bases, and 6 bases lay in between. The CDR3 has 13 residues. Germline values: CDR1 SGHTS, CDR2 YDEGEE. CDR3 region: CASSLRQQETQYF. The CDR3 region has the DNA TGTGCCAGCAGCTTGAGACAGCAAGAGACCCAGTACTTC.

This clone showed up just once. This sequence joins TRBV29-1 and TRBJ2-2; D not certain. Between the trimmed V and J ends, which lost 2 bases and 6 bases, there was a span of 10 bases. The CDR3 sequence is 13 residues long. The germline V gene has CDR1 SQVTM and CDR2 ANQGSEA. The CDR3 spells CSVEHYTPGELFF. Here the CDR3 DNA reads TGCAGCGTTGAACACTATACTCCCGGGGAGCTGTTTTTT.

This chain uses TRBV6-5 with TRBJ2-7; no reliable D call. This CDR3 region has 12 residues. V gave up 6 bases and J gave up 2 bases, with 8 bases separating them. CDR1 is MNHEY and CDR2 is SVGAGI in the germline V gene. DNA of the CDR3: TGTGCCAGCAGCCCCAGCCCCTACGAGCAGTACTTC. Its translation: CASSPSPYEQYF.

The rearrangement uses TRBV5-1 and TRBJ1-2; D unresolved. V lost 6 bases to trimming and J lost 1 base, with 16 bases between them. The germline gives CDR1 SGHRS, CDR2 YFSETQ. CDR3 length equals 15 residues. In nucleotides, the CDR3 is TGCGCCAGCACGGAAAACTTGTCAAGTAACTATGGCTACACCTTC. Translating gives CASTENLSSNYGYTF.

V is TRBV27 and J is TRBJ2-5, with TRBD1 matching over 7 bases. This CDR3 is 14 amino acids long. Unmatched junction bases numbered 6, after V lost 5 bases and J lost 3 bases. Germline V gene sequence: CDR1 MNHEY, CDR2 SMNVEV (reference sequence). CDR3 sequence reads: CASSKTGEKETQYF. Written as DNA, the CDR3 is TGTGCCAGCAGTAAAACAGGGGAAAAAGAGACCCAGTACTTC.

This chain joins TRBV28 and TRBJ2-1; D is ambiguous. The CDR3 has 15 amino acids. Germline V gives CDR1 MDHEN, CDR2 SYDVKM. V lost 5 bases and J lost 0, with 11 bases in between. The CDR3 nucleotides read TGTGCCAGCAGTCCCCAACCGAGCTCCTACAATGAGCAGTTCTTC. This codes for CASSPQPSSYNEQFF. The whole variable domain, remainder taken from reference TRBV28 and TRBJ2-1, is DVKVTQSSRYLVKRTGEKVFLECVQDMDHENMFWYRQDPGLGLRLIYFSYDVKMKEKGDIPEGYSVSREKKERFSLILESASTNQTSMYLCASSPQPSSYNEQFFGPGTRLTVL.

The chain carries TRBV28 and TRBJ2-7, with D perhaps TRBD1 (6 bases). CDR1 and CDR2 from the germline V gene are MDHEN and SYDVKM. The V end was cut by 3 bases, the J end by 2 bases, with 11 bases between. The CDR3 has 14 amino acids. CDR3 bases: TGTGCCAGCAGTTTCCCCGGACAGCCCTACGAGCAGTACTTC. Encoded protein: CASSFPGQPYEQYF.

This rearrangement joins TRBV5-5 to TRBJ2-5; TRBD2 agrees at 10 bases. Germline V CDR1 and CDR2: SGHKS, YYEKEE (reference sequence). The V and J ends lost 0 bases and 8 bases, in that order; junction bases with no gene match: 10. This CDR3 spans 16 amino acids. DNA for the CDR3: TGTGCCAGCAGCTTGGGTCTAGCGGGAGTGGATGAAACCCAGTACTTC. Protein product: CASSLGLAGVDETQYF.

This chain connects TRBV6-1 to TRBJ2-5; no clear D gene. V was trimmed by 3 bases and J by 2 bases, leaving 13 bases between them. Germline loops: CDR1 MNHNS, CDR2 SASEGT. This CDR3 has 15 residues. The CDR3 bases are TGTGCCAGCAGTGAGTTCATCGCACGGCAAGAGACCCAGTACTTC. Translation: CASSEFIARQETQYF.

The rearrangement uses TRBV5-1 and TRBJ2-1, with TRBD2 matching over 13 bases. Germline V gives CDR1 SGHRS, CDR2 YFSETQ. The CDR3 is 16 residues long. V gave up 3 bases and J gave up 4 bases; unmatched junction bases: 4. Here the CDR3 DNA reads TGCGCCAGCAGCTCCGGACTAGCGGGAGAGTACAATGAGCAGTTCTTC. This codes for CASSSGLAGEYNEQFF. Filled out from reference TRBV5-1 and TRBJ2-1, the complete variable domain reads KAGVTQTPRYLIKTRGQQVTLSCSPISGHRSVSWYQQTPGQGLQFLFEYFSETQRNKGNFPGRFSGRQFSNSRSEMNVSTLELGDSALYLCASSSGLAGEYNEQFFGPGTRLTVL.

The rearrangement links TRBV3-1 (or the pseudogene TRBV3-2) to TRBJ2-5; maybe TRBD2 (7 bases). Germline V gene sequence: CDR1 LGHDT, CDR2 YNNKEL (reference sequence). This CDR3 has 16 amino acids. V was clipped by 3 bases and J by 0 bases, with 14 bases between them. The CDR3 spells CASSQYRGGYQETQYF. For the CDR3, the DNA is TGTGCCAGCAGCCAGTATAGGGGGGGGTACCAAGAGACCCAGTACTTC.

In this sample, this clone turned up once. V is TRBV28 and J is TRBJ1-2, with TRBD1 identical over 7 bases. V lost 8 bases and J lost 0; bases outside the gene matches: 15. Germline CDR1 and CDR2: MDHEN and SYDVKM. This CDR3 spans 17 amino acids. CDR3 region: CASHYAKYRGPNYGYTF. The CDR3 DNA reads TGTGCCAGCCATTACGCAAAATACAGGGGACCTAACTATGGCTACACCTTC.

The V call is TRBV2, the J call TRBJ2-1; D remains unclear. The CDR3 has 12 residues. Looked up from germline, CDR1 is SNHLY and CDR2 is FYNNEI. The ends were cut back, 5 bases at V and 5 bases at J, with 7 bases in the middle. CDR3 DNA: TGTGCCAGCAGTCAGGACCACAATGAGCAGTTCTTC. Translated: CASSQDHNEQFF.

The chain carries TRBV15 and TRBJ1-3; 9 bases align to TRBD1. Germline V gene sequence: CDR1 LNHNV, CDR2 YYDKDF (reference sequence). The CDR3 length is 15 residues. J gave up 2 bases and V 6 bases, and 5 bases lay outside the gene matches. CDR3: CATSPNRGPGNTIYF. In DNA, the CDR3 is TGTGCCACCAGTCCGAACAGGGGGCCTGGAAACACCATATATTTT. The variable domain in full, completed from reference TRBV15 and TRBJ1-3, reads DAMVIQNPRYQVTQFGKPVTLSCSQTLNHNVMYWYQQKSSQAPKLLFHYYDKDFNNEADTPDNFQSRRPNTSFCFLDIRSPGLGDTAMYLCATSPNRGPGNTIYFGEGSWLTVV.

The DNA of the CDR3 is TGTGCCAGCAGCCTAGTGGCAGGGGGAGGTGAGACCCAGTACTTC. It codes for CASSLVAGGGETQYF. V and J are TRBV7-2 and TRBJ2-5; TRBD1 might be the D (7 bases). V gave up 5 bases and J gave up 5 bases, with 18 bases separating them. The CDR3 sequence is 15 residues long. Germline values: CDR1 SGHTA, CDR2 FQGNSA.